Listed here are 18 T cell receptor beta chains from one sample, sequenced in a study of T cell repertoires in cytomegalovirus infection. TCRdb ran MiXCR on the reads and lists one entry per CDR3 protein. The sample contains hundreds of thousands of distinct CDR3 sequences, around 35% of which appear only once. Antigens for these TCRs are unknown. The sequencing here drew on cultured PBMCs, taken from culture after CMV antigen stimulation. Receptors were obtained from a human donor in good health (CMV status not recorded). Some clones in this sample may be carry-over from other donors' samples.

This clonotype came up a few times. The J gene is TRBJ2-7, the V gene TRBV20-1; no clear D gene. This CDR3 comprises 13 residues. CDR1 is DFQATT and CDR2 is SNEGSKA in the germline V gene (reference sequence). Trimming took 3 bases from V and 3 from J, leaving 12 bases between them. The CDR3 loop reads CSARPDPYYEQYF. As DNA, the CDR3 is TGCAGTGCTAGGCCTGACCCCTACTACGAGCAGTACTTC.

This clonotype has more than one count but fewer than ten. The chain links TRBV7-2 to TRBJ2-3; unclear D gene. The CDR3 sequence is 12 residues long. CDR1 and CDR2 (germline): SGHTA, FQGNSA. The V gene lost 5 bases and the J gene lost 14 bases, with 17 bases spanning the gap. CDR3 sequence: CASSQPAPRRYF. In DNA form, the CDR3 reads TGTGCCAGCAGCCAGCCGGCACCCCGCCGGTATTTT. Complete variable domain (other parts from reference TRBV7-2 and TRBJ2-3): GAGVSQSPSNKVTEKGKDVELRCDPISGHTALYWYRQSLGQGLEFLIYFQGNSAPDKSGLPSDRFSAERTGGSVSTLTIQRTQQEDSAVYLCASSQPAPRRYFGPGTRLTVL.

The V call is TRBV3-1, the J call TRBJ1-2; D unresolved. Trimming removed 8 bases from V and 4 bases from J, with 14 bases in between. The length of the CDR3 is 13 residues. The germline CDR1 and CDR2 sequences are LGHDT and YNNKEL (reference sequence). CDR3 amino acids: CASGDNRFYGYTF. CDR3 in DNA: TGTGCCAGCGGCGATAACAGATTCTATGGCTACACCTTC.

This clonotype has just a few counts. The rearrangement uses TRBV4-3 and TRBJ2-3; possible D gene TRBD2, 6 bases. This CDR3 comprises 13 residues. The germline V gene encodes CDR1 LGHNA and CDR2 YSLEER. V lost 8 bases and J 3 bases, leaving 12 bases between the germline ends. Here the CDR3 DNA reads TGCGCCAGCGCGGGATCCGGGACAGATACGCAGTATTTT. This codes for CASAGSGTDTQYF.

This clonotype has a count of ten or more. The V and J genes are TRBV7-2 and TRBJ2-1; D gene unclear. Germline V gene lookup returns CDR1 SGHTA and CDR2 FQGNSA. The CDR3 runs to 12 residues. V was shortened by 3 bases and J by 6 bases, with 6 bases between the two germline ends. CDR3 loop: CASSLGFNEQFF. DNA for the CDR3: TGTGCCAGCAGCTTGGGGTTCAATGAGCAGTTCTTC.

The CDR3 here is CASSSHAYYGYTF. CDR3 DNA: TGTGCCAGCAGTTCCCATGCCTACTATGGCTACACCTTC. The chain links TRBV12-3 or TRBV12-4 to TRBJ1-2, with D uncertain. This CDR3 spans 13 amino acids. Between the trimmed V and J ends, which lost 4 bases and 3 bases, there was a span of 9 bases.

CDR3 amino acids: CASWRQGQETQYF. The CDR3 nucleotides are TGCGCCAGCTGGAGACAGGGACAAGAGACCCAGTACTTC. The V gene is TRBV5-1, the J gene TRBJ2-5; TRBD1 matches 7 bases. The CDR3 covers 13 residues. Germline V gives CDR1 SGHRS, CDR2 YFSETQ. Unmatched junction bases numbered 5, after V lost 7 bases and J lost 2 bases.

The table lists this clonotype with a few counts. This sequence joins TRBV28 and TRBJ2-7, with D perhaps given as TRBD1 or TRBD2 (5 bases each). The CDR3 has 14 residues. V was trimmed by 7 bases and J by 2 bases, leaving 15 bases between them. The germline gives CDR1 MDHEN, CDR2 SYDVKM. The CDR3 sequence is CASIGEQPPYEQYF. CDR3 in DNA: TGTGCCAGCATAGGGGAGCAGCCGCCCTACGAGCAGTACTTC. Filled out from reference TRBV28 and TRBJ2-7, the complete variable domain reads DVKVTQSSRYLVKRTGEKVFLECVQDMDHENMFWYRQDPGLGLRLIYFSYDVKMKEKGDIPEGYSVSREKKERFSLILESASTNQTSMYLCASIGEQPPYEQYFGPGTRLTVT.

The chain employs TRBV12-3 or TRBV12-4 and TRBJ1-5; D not certain. This CDR3 spans 12 amino acids. With 7 bases removed from V and 6 bases from J, the gap between germline ends came to 10 bases. The CDR3 loop reads CASNKDLQPQHF. CDR3 in DNA: TGTGCCAGCAACAAGGATCTTCAGCCCCAGCATTTT.

The J gene is TRBJ1-5, the V gene TRBV6-1, with a weak D call TRBD1 (6 bases). The CDR3 length is 13 residues. Trimming took 7 bases from V and 7 from J, leaving 14 bases between them. Germline CDR1 reads MNHNS; CDR2 reads SASEGT. This CDR3 is CASTIVRGQPQHF. The CDR3 region has the DNA TGTGCCAGCACCATAGTCAGGGGACAGCCCCAGCATTTT.

The chain combines TRBV14 with TRBJ2-7, with D perhaps matching TRBD1 or TRBD2 (6 bases each). The CDR3 is made up of 15 amino acids. V lost 0 bases and J lost 3, with 12 bases in between. Germline CDR1 SGHDN, CDR2 FVKESK. The chain's CDR3 is CASSQDGGTGYEQYF. In DNA, the CDR3 is TGTGCCAGCAGCCAAGACGGGGGCACAGGCTACGAGCAGTACTTC. Drawing the rest from reference TRBV14 and TRBJ2-7, the complete variable domain is EAGVTQFPSHSVIEKGQTVTLRCDPISGHDNLYWYRRVMGKEIKFLLHFVKESKQDESGMPNNRFLAERTGGTYSTLKVQPAELEDSGVYFCASSQDGGTGYEQYFGPGTRLTVT.

This clonotype was found once. J is TRBJ1-2 and V is TRBV2; D gene uncertain. The CDR3 totals 13 residues. The germline V gene has CDR1 SNHLY and CDR2 FYNNEI. V lost 6 bases and J 8 bases, leaving 16 bases between the germline ends. The CDR3 DNA reads TGTGCCAGCAGCCCGTGGAGCACCAAGGGCTACACCTTC. Translated, it gives CASSPWSTKGYTF.

This clonotype was counted a few times. The chain uses TRBV6-2 or TRBV6-3 and TRBJ1-5, with D possibly matching TRBD1 (6 bases). The V and J ends lost 2 bases and 1 base respectively, with 6 bases between them. The CDR3 length is 14 residues. The germline V gene encodes CDR1 MNHEY and CDR2 SVGEGT. CDR3 amino acids: CASSYDRSNQPQHF. CDR3 DNA: TGTGCCAGCAGTTACGACAGGAGCAATCAGCCCCAGCATTTT.

This clonotype was counted a few times. The J gene is TRBJ1-2, the V gene TRBV18; 7 bases map to TRBD1. CDR3 length: 16 amino acids. V shed 2 bases and J 8 bases; nucleotides not matched to a gene: 14. Germline V gives CDR1 KGHSH, CDR2 LQKENI. The CDR3 loop is CASSPSVGQAKGGYTF. The CDR3, as DNA: TGTGCCAGCTCACCAAGTGTCGGACAGGCGAAGGGGGGCTACACCTTC. Full variable domain (outside the CDR3, taken from reference TRBV18 and TRBJ1-2): NAGVMQNPRHLVRRRGQEARLRCSPMKGHSHVYWYRQLPEEGLKFMVYLQKENIIDESGMPKERFSAEFPKEGPSILRIQQVVRGDSAAYFCASSPSVGQAKGGYTFGSGTRLTVV.

The V call is TRBV7-9, the J call TRBJ2-1; D gene ambiguous. Germline V gene lookup returns CDR1 SEHNR and CDR2 FQNEAQ (reference sequence). CDR3 length equals 14 residues. V dropped 5 bases and J dropped 4 bases, with 12 bases sitting between them. This CDR3 is CASSLRAPYNEQFF. CDR3 nucleotides: TGTGCCAGCAGCCTTAGGGCCCCATACAATGAGCAGTTCTTC.

J is TRBJ2-6 and V is TRBV4-1; no clear D. This CDR3 has 15 amino acids. Per the germline V gene, CDR1 is MGHRA and CDR2 is YSYEKL. V was clipped by 5 bases and J by 1 base, with 9 bases between them. The DNA of the CDR3 is TGCGCCAGCAGCGAAGGCGTGTCTGGGGCCAACGTCCTGACTTTC. This translates into CASSEGVSGANVLTF.

This clonotype was recorded a few times. The chain combines TRBV6-5 with TRBJ2-5, with 7 bases matching TRBD2. The CDR3 length is 12 residues. Per the germline V gene, CDR1 is MNHEY and CDR2 is SVGAGI. CDR3: CASAGVGETQYF. The CDR3 DNA follows: TGTGCTAGCGCGGGGGTGGGAGAGACCCAGTACTTC.

This clonotype has a handful of counts. The rearrangement links TRBV7-8 to TRBJ2-7, with D possibly TRBD1 on 6 matching bases. CDR1 is SGHVS and CDR2 is FQNEAQ in the germline V gene. The CDR3 has 14 residues. V dropped 5 bases and J dropped 0 bases, with 11 bases sitting between them. CDR3 sequence: CASSPGVASYEQYF. The CDR3 DNA reads TGTGCCAGCAGCCCAGGGGTGGCCTCCTACGAGCAGTACTTC.